This passage covers 21 T cell receptor beta chains from one sample sequenced in a study of radiotherapy plus CTLA-4 blockade in lung cancer. Assay used: immunoSEQ multiplex PCR; TCRdb lists only in-frame clones, some missing. The sample lists more than 40,000 clones; 70% to 75% were seen once. The sample in question was peripheral blood, obtained from a patient treated with radiotherapy plus ipilimumab. These receptors all stem from a human donor with non-small cell lung cancer who had a complete response to radiotherapy plus ipilimumab.

This chain joins TRBV28 and TRBJ1-2, with TRBD1 identical over 8 bases. Germline lookup yields CDR1 MDHEN and CDR2 SYDVKM. Trimming removed 4 bases from V and 6 bases from J; junction bases left unmatched: 1. The CDR3 sequence is 12 residues long. CDR3 region: CASSSGGHGYTF. Here the CDR3 DNA reads TGTGCCAGCAGTTCAGGGGGCCATGGCTACACCTTC.

The chain carries TRBV6-5 and TRBJ1-1; 9 bases align to TRBD1. The CDR3 loop spans 15 amino acids. The trim removed 11 bases at V and 7 bases at J, leaving 17 bases unmatched. Germline V gives CDR1 MNHEY, CDR2 SVGAGI. The DNA for the CDR3 is TGTGCCCGACCCCCGTGGGACAGGGATCCGGATGAAGCTTTCTTT. This gives the protein CARPPWDRDPDEAFF.

The table lists this clone with a few counts. The rearrangement uses TRBV19 and TRBJ2-1; D not certain. The CDR3 is made up of 13 amino acids. V was cut by 4 bases and J by 2 bases, with 6 bases left in between. Germline V lookup: CDR1 LNHDA, CDR2 SQIVND (reference sequence). CDR3 amino acids: CASSTRTYNEQFF. The CDR3, as DNA: TGTGCCAGTAGTACGAGAACCTACAATGAGCAGTTCTTC.

The chain has TRBV30 and TRBJ1-2; 7 nucleotides match TRBD1. The germline V gene has CDR1 GTSNPN and CDR2 SVGIG (reference sequence). There are 13 residues in the CDR3. V lost 3 bases to trimming and J lost 5 bases; unmatched junction nucleotides: 6. This CDR3 reads CAWSELTGYGYTF. DNA for the CDR3: TGTGCCTGGAGCGAACTGACAGGGTATGGCTACACCTTC. The entire variable domain, with the rest obtained from reference TRBV30 and TRBJ1-2, is as follows: SQTIHQWPATLVQPVGSPLSLECTVEGTSNPNLYWYRQAAGRGLQLLFYSVGIGQISSEVPQNLSASRPQDRQFILSSKKLLLSDSGFYLCAWSELTGYGYTFGSGTRLTVV.

V is TRBV11-3 and J is TRBJ2-5; 9 nucleotides line up with TRBD1. Germline CDR1 SGHNT, CDR2 YENEEA. V shed 0 bases, J shed 3 bases, and the junction held 2 bases outside the gene matches. The length of the CDR3 is 15 residues. The CDR3 sequence: CASSLDGTGKETQYF. The CDR3 bases are TGTGCCAGCAGCTTAGATGGGACAGGGAAAGAGACCCAGTACTTC.

The chain carries TRBV27 and TRBJ2-7, with 10 bases lining up with TRBD1. The junction had 9 bases not matched to a gene; V was cut back by 2 bases and J by 5 bases. Germline assignment: CDR1 MNHEY and CDR2 SMNVEV (reference sequence). The CDR3 is made up of 16 amino acids. The CDR3 coding sequence is TGTGCCAGCAGTTTAAGTTCGGGACAGGGGAACCACGAGCAGTACTTC. Amino acid sequence: CASSLSSGQGNHEQYF.

The chain links TRBV19 to TRBJ2-1; D is unclear. The V end was cut by 6 bases, the J end by 8 bases, with 14 bases between. The CDR3 is 13 residues long. From germline, CDR1 is LNHDA and CDR2 SQIVND (reference sequence). CDR3 residues: CASSPRRAHEQFF. In nucleotides, the CDR3 is TGTGCCAGTAGCCCGCGAAGAGCACATGAGCAGTTCTTC. The whole variable domain, filled in from reference TRBV19 and TRBJ2-1, reads DGGITQSPKYLFRKEGQNVTLSCEQNLNHDAMYWYRQDPGQGLRLIYYSQIVNDFQKGDIAEGYSVSREKKESFPLTVTSAQKNPTAFYLCASSPRRAHEQFFGPGTRLTVL.

The chain employs TRBV7-2 and TRBJ2-7; 7 positions agree with TRBD1. Germline CDR1 and CDR2: SGHTA and FQGNSA. CDR3 length: 17 residues. The V segment lost 5 bases and the J segment 0 bases; nucleotides outside the gene matches: 13. The CDR3 region is CASSLGRQGTRSYEQYF. The CDR3 DNA sequence: TGTGCCAGCAGCCTAGGACGACAGGGCACCCGCTCCTACGAGCAGTACTTC.

V usage is TRBV13 and J usage is TRBJ2-1; D is ambiguous. The V gene lost 2 bases and the J gene lost 8 bases, with 4 bases spanning the gap. Germline-derived CDR1 and CDR2 are PRHDT and FYEKMQ (reference sequence). This CDR3 has 11 amino acids. The CDR3 DNA reads as TGTGCCAGCAGCTTACGGTATGAGCAGTTCTTC. Residues: CASSLRYEQFF.

J is TRBJ2-2 and V is TRBV12-5, with TRBD1 matching over 7 bases. Germline-derived CDR1 and CDR2 are LGHNT and FRNRAP. This CDR3 spans 18 amino acids. Trimming at V came to 1 base and at J to 0 bases, leaving 8 bases not matched to a gene. The CDR3: CASGLERGRGPNTGELFF. The CDR3 nucleotides are TGTGCTAGTGGTTTGGAAAGGGGGCGAGGCCCGAACACCGGGGAGCTGTTTTTT.

This clone was counted between two and nine times. This chain links TRBV6-5 with TRBJ1-2, with D unresolved. This CDR3 region has 13 residues. In germline, CDR1 is MNHEY, CDR2 SVGAGI. Trimming stripped 6 bases from V and 7 bases from J, with 15 bases between. This CDR3 reads CASSPLEGSGYTF. In nucleotides, the CDR3 is TGTGCCAGCAGCCCCCTGGAGGGTTCTGGCTACACCTTC.

The rearrangement links TRBV27 to TRBJ2-1; TRBD2 agrees at 11 bases. V was clipped by 4 bases and J by 3 bases; unmatched bases: 5. Per the germline V gene, CDR1 is MNHEY and CDR2 is SMNVEV (reference sequence). The CDR3 is 16 amino acids. The CDR3 DNA follows: TGTGCCAGCAGTTCGATCGGGACTAGCGGCTACAATGAGCAGTTCTTC. The encoded protein is CASSSIGTSGYNEQFF.

The CDR3 sequence is CASSPFPGNQPQHF. CDR3 nucleotides: TGTGCCAGCAGTCCATTTCCAGGTAATCAGCCCCAGCATTTT. This chain links TRBV21-1 with TRBJ1-5; the table's D call, TRBD1, has no DNA check behind it. TRBV21-1 is noted as a pseudogene. CDR3 size: 14 residues.

This clone was observed a few times. CDR3 DNA: TGCAGCGTTGCACTAGAACCGGGCATCGATGAGCAGTTCTTC. This codes for CSVALEPGIDEQFF. The rearrangement links TRBV29-1 to TRBJ2-1, with D possibly TRBD2 on 5 matching bases. CDR1 and CDR2 (germline): SQVTM, ANQGSEA. CDR3 length: 14 residues. The ends were cut back, 4 bases at V and 8 bases at J, with 18 bases in the middle.

This chain connects TRBV5-1 to TRBJ2-2; the match to TRBD1 covers 8 bases. The CDR3 loop spans 16 amino acids. The V gene end was trimmed by 0 bases and the J gene end by 1 base; junction bases not matched to a gene: 2. In germline, CDR1 is SGHRS, CDR2 YFSETQ. The CDR3 region is CASSLAGTGNTGELFF. The CDR3 nucleotides read TGCGCCAGCAGCTTGGCCGGGACAGGGAACACCGGGGAGCTGTTTTTT.

The chain links TRBV5-1 to TRBJ1-2; TRBD1 matches 7 bases. V lost 4 bases, J lost 8 bases, and 5 bases stayed unmatched. CDR3 size: 12 residues. Germline CDR1 SGHRS, CDR2 YFSETQ. CDR3 loop: CASSQQGRGYTF. The DNA for the CDR3 is TGCGCCAGCAGCCAACAGGGGCGAGGCTACACCTTC.

This chain connects TRBV19 to TRBJ2-5, with 7 bases fitting TRBD1. Trimming cost V 5 bases and J 0 bases; bases outside gene matches: 6. The CDR3 consists of 15 residues. Germline CDR1 is LNHDA and CDR2 is SQIVND (reference sequence). CDR3 amino acids: CASSGRQGYQETQYF. As DNA, the CDR3 is TGTGCCAGTAGTGGGAGACAGGGTTACCAAGAGACCCAGTACTTC. Supplemented by reference TRBV19 and TRBJ2-5, the full variable domain reads DGGITQSPKYLFRKEGQNVTLSCEQNLNHDAMYWYRQDPGQGLRLIYYSQIVNDFQKGDIAEGYSVSREKKESFPLTVTSAQKNPTAFYLCASSGRQGYQETQYFGPGTRLLVL.

The V gene is TRBV5-4, the J gene TRBJ2-7; possible D gene TRBD1, 5 bases. The germline CDR1 and CDR2 sequences are SGHNT and YYREEE (reference sequence). This CDR3 comprises 17 residues. The ends were cut back, 4 bases at V and 2 bases at J, with 22 bases in the middle. CDR3 coding DNA: TGTGCCAGCAGCCAAAATACACCGTCCTTCAGGGCCTACGAGCAGTACTTC. Protein product: CASSQNTPSFRAYEQYF.

This chain connects TRBV4-2 to TRBJ2-5; 7 nucleotides line up with TRBD1. The germline V gene encodes CDR1 LGHNA and CDR2 YNFKEQ. This CDR3 comprises 15 residues. Trimming cost V 0 bases and J 5 bases; bases outside gene matches: 6. CDR3 coding DNA: TGTGCCAGCAGCCAAGAATTAACAGGGGTTGAGACCCAGTACTTC. Translated: CASSQELTGVETQYF.

This clone was detected a few times. V usage is TRBV7-9 and J usage is TRBJ2-7, with 7 bases identical to TRBD1. Trimming cost V 5 bases and J 9 bases; bases outside gene matches: 19. Germline assignment: CDR1 SEHNR and CDR2 FQNEAQ (reference sequence). The CDR3 has 16 amino acids. CDR3 sequence: CASSLRDSSVWGLQYF. The DNA of the CDR3 is TGTGCCAGCAGCCTGAGGGACAGTTCGGTCTGGGGCTTGCAGTACTTC.

The chain carries TRBV5-6 and TRBJ1-6, with D maybe TRBD1 (5 bases). Trimming pared 0 bases from V and 7 bases from J, leaving 17 bases between. The CDR3 covers 17 residues. Germline values: CDR1 SGHDT, CDR2 YYEEEE. The CDR3: CASSLGPPGGLNSPLHF. The CDR3 DNA follows: TGTGCCAGCAGCTTGGGTCCCCCCGGGGGTTTGAATTCACCCCTCCACTTT.